The 30 T cell receptor beta chains given below trace back to one sample, sequenced in a study of blood T cells in healthy people across ages. A second PCR of about 7 to 12 cycles used a sample-barcoded 5' primer and a J-beta primer mix. TCRdb fed the 5' RACE reads into MiXCR, producing one record per CDR3 protein. The sample comprises about 1.7 million distinct CDR3 sequences, over 25% of which are singletons, and 7% to 9% rests with the top ten. The sample was blood. These receptors were taken from a woman aged 30 to 39 in good health.

This clonotype came up many times. The V call is TRBV10-2, the J call TRBJ2-1; the D is unclear. The V gene's germline CDR1 is WSHSY and CDR2 SAAADI. V was clipped by 4 bases and J by 12 bases, with 7 bases between them. This CDR3 comprises 10 residues. This CDR3 is CASSAERQFF. The CDR3 bases are TGCGCCAGCAGTGCCGAAAGGCAGTTCTTC.

The V gene is TRBV10-3, the J gene TRBJ1-2, with a weak D call TRBD1 (5 bases). Looked up from germline, CDR1 is ENHRY and CDR2 is SYGVKD. Trimming stripped 5 bases from V and 7 bases from J, with 14 bases between. This CDR3 spans 13 amino acids. The CDR3 loop is CAISPGLAVGYTF. CDR3 in DNA: TGTGCCATCAGTCCAGGGTTGGCCGTTGGCTACACCTTC.

A few counts support this clonotype. The chain couples TRBV28 to TRBJ2-5; 10 bases are a match to TRBD1. The CDR3 runs 16 residues. The ends lost 5 bases at V and 5 bases at J; junction bases unmatched: 11. Germline V gene sequence: CDR1 MDHEN, CDR2 SYDVKM. In DNA, the CDR3 is TGTGCCAGCAGTCCACCGGGACAGGGGTTTTCTGAGACCCAGTACTTC. It translates to CASSPPGQGFSETQYF.

The chain is built from TRBV5-5 and TRBJ2-3, with 8 bases fitting TRBD2. Germline lookup yields CDR1 SGHKS and CDR2 YYEKEE (reference sequence). V gave up 4 bases and J gave up 4 bases; unmatched junction bases: 8. The CDR3 spans 15 residues. The chain's CDR3 is CASSVVSGSPDTQYF. CDR3 in DNA: TGTGCCAGCAGCGTAGTAAGCGGGAGCCCAGATACGCAGTATTTT.

Turning to this clonotype: This could be a read error, since a much larger clone is one nucleotide away. The chain combines TRBV20-1 with TRBJ2-7; TRBD2 agrees at 13 bases. Germline V gives CDR1 DFQATT, CDR2 SNEGSKA (reference sequence). The CDR3 is 18 amino acids. Trimming at V came to 0 bases and at J to 9 bases, leaving 17 bases not matched to a gene. CDR3 nucleotide sequence: TGCAGTGCTAGAGATCAGGGACTAGCGGGGCCACTCTACGAGTGGCAGTACTTC. This gives the protein CSARDQGLAGPLYEWQYF.

In this sample, this clonotype turned up many times. The gene calls are TRBV15 and TRBJ2-7, with 10 bases matching TRBD1. CDR3 length equals 15 residues. CDR1 and CDR2 (germline): LNHNV, YYDKDF (reference sequence). J was trimmed by 6 bases and V by 0 bases; bases with no gene match: 5. The CDR3 nucleotides read TGTGCCACCAGCAGAGATCGTGGACAGGGGGGCGAGCAGTACTTC. The encoded protein is CATSRDRGQGGEQYF.

The J gene is TRBJ2-1, the V gene TRBV7-9; a weak D match, TRBD2 (7 bases). Germline values: CDR1 SEHNR, CDR2 FQNEAQ (reference sequence). V was shortened by 6 bases and J by 8 bases, with 14 bases between the two germline ends. CDR3 length equals 13 residues. CDR3 coding DNA: TGTGCCAGCAGGGAGGGGGGGGTCGATGAGCAGTTCTTC. Translation gives CASREGGVDEQFF.

This clonotype appeared a few times. This sequence joins TRBV20-1 and TRBJ1-5; possibly TRBD1 for D (6 bases). The V and J ends lost 0 bases and 2 bases respectively, with 14 bases between them. The CDR3 loop spans 16 amino acids. The germline V gene encodes CDR1 DFQATT and CDR2 SNEGSKA (reference sequence). The CDR3: CSARDRGGIGNQPQHF. CDR3 in DNA: TGCAGTGCTAGAGATCGTGGGGGCATAGGCAATCAGCCCCAGCATTTT.

A note on this clonotype: A read error may explain this, as a much larger clone is one base away. The V and J genes are TRBV10-2 and TRBJ2-1; a weak D match, TRBD2 (6 bases). The CDR3 runs to 13 residues. Per germline, CDR1 WSHSY and CDR2 SAAADI. V lost 8 bases to trimming and J lost 9 bases, with 17 bases between them. The CDR3 coding sequence is TGCGCCAGCGGTACGGGGGAGAGAAGTGAGCAGTTCTTC. Translated, it gives CASGTGERSEQFF.

This chain links TRBV6-1 with TRBJ1-5, with 10 positions matching TRBD1. CDR1 and CDR2 (germline): MNHNS, SASEGT. V lost 1 base to trimming and J lost 0 bases; unmatched junction nucleotides: 3. This CDR3 region has 17 residues. CDR3 DNA sequence: TGTGCCAGCAGTGAAGGACAGGGGGCTGGTAGCAATCAGCCCCAGCATTTT. Residues: CASSEGQGAGSNQPQHF.

This clonotype was seen a few times. CDR3: CASSLSRTGWDEKLFF. The CDR3 nucleotides read TGTGCCAGCAGTTTATCTCGGACAGGGTGGGATGAAAAACTGTTTTTT. This chain uses TRBV12-3 or TRBV12-4 with TRBJ1-4; TRBD1 agrees at 8 bases. The CDR3 runs to 16 residues. The V and J ends lost 2 bases and 6 bases, in that order; junction bases with no gene match: 8.

This clonotype was seen only a few times. This chain links TRBV7-2 with TRBJ2-1, with TRBD2 matching 14 bases. Germline V lookup: CDR1 SGHTA, CDR2 FQGNSA. This CDR3 is 16 amino acids long. Trimming cost V 4 bases and J 7 bases; bases outside gene matches: 6. CDR3 DNA: TGTGCCAGCAGCTCCCAGGGACTAGCGGGAGCGAATGAGCAGTTCTTC. Residues: CASSSQGLAGANEQFF.

V usage is TRBV2 and J usage is TRBJ1-1; 8 positions match TRBD1. Germline CDR1 and CDR2: SNHLY and FYNNEI. Trimming at V came to 8 bases and at J to 12 bases, leaving 14 bases not matched to a gene. The CDR3 covers 13 residues. CDR3 nucleotides: TGTGCCAGCCTCGAGACCCGACAGGGGAGAACTTTCTTT. It codes for CASLETRQGRTFF.

The rearrangement links TRBV29-1 to TRBJ1-2; tentatively, D is TRBD1 (6 bases). V gave up 4 bases and J gave up 4 bases, with 13 bases separating them. This CDR3 is built from 13 residues. Germline V lookup: CDR1 SQVTM, CDR2 ANQGSEA. CDR3 nucleotides: TGCAGCGTTGGCCCGGGGGCCGGCTATGGCTACACCTTC. This translates into CSVGPGAGYGYTF.

The rearrangement uses TRBV5-1 and TRBJ1-1; maybe TRBD1 (5 bases). CDR1 is SGHRS, CDR2 YFSETQ, per germline. V lost 7 bases to trimming and J lost 5 bases, with 15 bases between them. The CDR3 sequence is 13 residues long. CDR3 nucleotides: TGCGCCAGCGCTAGAGTCGGGGGGACTGAAGCTTTCTTT. As protein: CASARVGGTEAFF.

The J gene is TRBJ2-7, the V gene TRBV9; D gene uncertain. The CDR3 has 16 amino acids. Germline lookup yields CDR1 SGDLS and CDR2 YYNGEE. V lost 0 bases to trimming and J lost 0 bases, with 13 bases between them. CDR3 protein: CASSVDAAHSSYEQYF. In DNA, the CDR3 is TGTGCCAGCAGCGTAGATGCAGCGCACAGCTCCTACGAGCAGTACTTC.

This clonotype was counted a few times. This chain joins TRBV27 and TRBJ1-1, with a weak D call TRBD1 (6 bases). Germline V gene sequence: CDR1 MNHEY, CDR2 SMNVEV (reference sequence). With 7 bases removed from V and 0 bases from J, the gap between germline ends came to 15 bases. The CDR3 loop spans 15 amino acids. CDR3: CASKLQGVMNTEAFF. The CDR3 DNA is TGTGCCAGCAAGTTACAGGGTGTGATGAACACTGAAGCTTTCTTT.

This clonotype was observed at least ten times. This rearrangement joins TRBV7-2 to TRBJ2-7; D might be TRBD1 (5 bases). The CDR3 runs 15 residues. Germline CDR1 SGHTA, CDR2 FQGNSA. V lost 4 bases to trimming and J lost 4 bases, with 17 bases between them. The CDR3 nucleotides are TGTGCCAGCAGCTCTCAGGGTGGCCGCGAATACGAGCAGTACTTC. Its translation is CASSSQGGREYEQYF. Variable domain in full (rest from reference TRBV7-2 and TRBJ2-7): GAGVSQSPSNKVTEKGKDVELRCDPISGHTALYWYRQSLGQGLEFLIYFQGNSAPDKSGLPSDRFSAERTGGSVSTLTIQRTQQEDSAVYLCASSSQGGREYEQYFGPGTRLTVT.

The chain links TRBV4-2 to TRBJ2-4, with 7 bases fitting TRBD2. Looked up from germline, CDR1 is LGHNA and CDR2 is YNFKEQ. V lost 1 base, J lost 13 bases, and 16 bases stayed unmatched. This CDR3 spans 16 amino acids. CDR3 sequence: CASSQGTAGDSFAQYF. DNA of the CDR3: TGTGCCAGCAGCCAAGGAACGGCGGGGGACTCTTTCGCGCAGTACTTC.

CDR3 bases: TGTGCCAGCAGCTTAGCCCCGGACTACTCCTACGAGCAGTACTTC. It is translated as CASSLAPDYSYEQYF. This rearrangement joins TRBV11-1 to TRBJ2-7, with D possibly TRBD2 on 6 matching bases. CDR1 and CDR2 from the germline V gene are SGHAT and FQDESV (reference sequence). The CDR3 length is 15 residues. V was clipped by 0 bases and J by 0 bases, with 9 bases between them.

The rearrangement uses TRBV29-1 and TRBJ2-5; D unresolved. The germline V gene has CDR1 SQVTM and CDR2 ANQGSEA. V lost 4 bases, J lost 2 bases, and 8 bases lay in between. CDR3 length equals 12 residues. The chain's CDR3 is CSVGQKQETQYF. CDR3 sequence (DNA): TGCAGCGTTGGACAAAAACAAGAGACCCAGTACTTC.

This clonotype was seen many times. V usage is TRBV7-2 and J usage is TRBJ1-2; perhaps TRBD1 as D (5 bases). The CDR3 extends over 13 amino acids. Germline CDR1 is SGHTA and CDR2 is FQGNSA. Between the trimmed V and J ends, which lost 0 bases and 8 bases, there was a span of 10 bases. CDR3 sequence: CASSLARGRGYTF. CDR3 nucleotide sequence: TGTGCCAGCAGCTTAGCGCGGGGCAGGGGCTACACCTTC.

The V call is TRBV5-1, the J call TRBJ1-2, with D perhaps TRBD1 (6 bases). V lost 5 bases and J 4 bases, leaving 15 bases between the germline ends. CDR1 and CDR2 from the germline V gene are SGHRS and YFSETQ. The CDR3 spans 14 residues. The DNA of the CDR3 is TGCGCCAGCAGACCCGCGGACAGCGCCTATGGCTACACCTTC. Its protein product is CASRPADSAYGYTF.

V usage is TRBV2 and J usage is TRBJ1-4, with D possibly matching TRBD1 (5 bases). Germline V gene sequence: CDR1 SNHLY, CDR2 FYNNEI. The CDR3 covers 15 residues. V was trimmed by 6 bases and J by 7 bases, leaving 18 bases between them. The CDR3 sequence: CASSVGGGVGEKLFF. The DNA of the CDR3 is TGTGCCAGCAGCGTCGGGGGAGGGGTCGGTGAAAAACTGTTTTTT.

V usage is TRBV18 and J usage is TRBJ1-2, with D unresolved. V was pared by 1 base and J by 4 bases, with 10 bases between. In germline, CDR1 is KGHSH, CDR2 LQKENI. The CDR3 sequence is 14 residues long. The CDR3 here is CASSPLDGIYGYTF. CDR3 sequence (DNA): TGTGCCAGCTCACCACTAGACGGGATCTATGGCTACACCTTC.

V usage is TRBV20-1 and J usage is TRBJ2-1, with 11 positions matching TRBD2. CDR3 length: 16 amino acids. Germline-derived CDR1 and CDR2 are DFQATT and SNEGSKA (reference sequence). J lost 4 bases, V lost 0 bases, and 5 bases had no gene match. Written as DNA, the CDR3 is TGCAGTGCTAGAGAAGGACGACTAGCGGGGTACAATGAGCAGTTCTTC. Translation: CSAREGRLAGYNEQFF.

V and J are TRBV2 and TRBJ2-7, with D uncertain. This CDR3 contains 13 residues. Germline V lookup: CDR1 SNHLY, CDR2 FYNNEI. V was clipped by 8 bases and J by 5 bases, with 16 bases between them. CDR3 amino acids: CASHLIREDEQYF. CDR3 nucleotides: TGTGCCAGCCACTTAATCCGTGAGGACGAGCAGTACTTC.

Remarks on this clonotype: One junction end does not reproduce the germline sequence, and a read error may be involved. The V gene is TRBV6-5, the J gene TRBJ2-5; no reliable D call. Germline values: CDR1 MNHEY, CDR2 SVGAGI. This CDR3 comprises 15 residues. CDR3 residues: CASSWRRSPPETQDF. DNA for the CDR3: TGTGCCAGCAGTTGGCGTAGGAGCCCTCCAGAGACCCAGGACTTC.

At least ten counts were recorded for this clonotype. The chain recombines TRBV12-3 or TRBV12-4 with TRBJ2-5, with TRBD2 matching 8 bases. This CDR3 has 16 amino acids. Trimming cost V 1 base and J 2 bases; bases outside gene matches: 6. The CDR3 sequence: CASSLGLAGLQETQYF. CDR3 sequence (DNA): TGTGCCAGCAGTTTAGGGCTAGCGGGCCTTCAAGAGACCCAGTACTTC.

This clonotype was counted only a few times. The chain couples TRBV25-1 to TRBJ2-5, with 10 nucleotides matching TRBD1. Germline lookup yields CDR1 MGHDK and CDR2 SYGVNS. The J segment lost 13 bases and the V segment lost 5 bases, leaving 13 bases of the junction unmatched. The CDR3 runs to 14 residues. In DNA, the CDR3 is TGTGCCAGCAGTATCACCGGGACAGGGGACATTCGGTACTTC. Protein: CASSITGTGDIRYF.